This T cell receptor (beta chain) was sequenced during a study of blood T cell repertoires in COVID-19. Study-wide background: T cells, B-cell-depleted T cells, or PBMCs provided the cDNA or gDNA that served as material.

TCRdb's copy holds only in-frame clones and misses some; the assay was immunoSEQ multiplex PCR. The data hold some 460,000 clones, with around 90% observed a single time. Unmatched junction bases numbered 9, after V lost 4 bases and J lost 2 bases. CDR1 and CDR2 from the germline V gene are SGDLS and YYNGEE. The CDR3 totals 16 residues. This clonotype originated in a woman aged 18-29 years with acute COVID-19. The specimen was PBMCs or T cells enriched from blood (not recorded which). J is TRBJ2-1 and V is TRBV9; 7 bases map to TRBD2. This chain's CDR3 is CASSSLGLAAYNEQFF. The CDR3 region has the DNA TGTGCCAGCAGCTCCCTGGGCCTAGCGGCCTACAATGAGCAGTTCTTC.